A single sample is the source of the 15 T cell receptor beta chains below, sequenced in a study of blood T cell repertoires in COVID-19. Data came from immunoSEQ multiplex PCR; TCRdb stores just in-frame clones and leaves some out. The profile covers about 120,000 clones, with around 87% appearing a single time and almost 30% taken by the ten largest. The sequencing input was peripheral blood. The receptors shown here come from a woman aged 65 to 85 with acute or convalescent COVID-19.

V is TRBV28 and J is TRBJ2-1, with D possibly TRBD1 on 6 matching bases. V shed 6 bases and J shed 5 bases, with 8 bases lying between them. This CDR3 spans 12 amino acids. Germline V gives CDR1 MDHEN, CDR2 SYDVKM. CDR3 loop: CASRDSNNEQFF. The CDR3 coding sequence is TGTGCCAGCAGGGACAGTAACAATGAGCAGTTCTTC.

The rearrangement links TRBV25-1 to TRBJ1-1; TRBD1 agrees at 8 bases. Germline V gives CDR1 MGHDK, CDR2 SYGVNS. The CDR3 extends over 16 amino acids. J was trimmed by 5 bases and V by 5 bases; bases with no gene match: 13. CDR3 DNA sequence: TGTGCCAGCAGTCCAAATCTCCAGGGGGCGCGAACTGAAGCTTTCTTT. This encodes CASSPNLQGARTEAFF. The entire variable domain, with the rest obtained from reference TRBV25-1 and TRBJ1-1, is as follows: EADIYQTPRYLVIGTGKKITLECSQTMGHDKMYWYQQDPGMELHLIHYSYGVNSTEKGDLSSESTVSRIRTEHFPLTLESARPSHTSQYLCASSPNLQGARTEAFFGQGTRLTVV.

The V call is TRBV28, the J call TRBJ1-1; possibly TRBD1 for D (6 bases). This CDR3 is 15 amino acids long. From germline, CDR1 is MDHEN and CDR2 SYDVKM. The V and J ends lost 2 bases and 6 bases respectively, with 16 bases between them. The CDR3 DNA follows: TGTGCCAGCAGTTTAAGTTGGCAGACAGGTGCTGAAGCTTTCTTT. Residues: CASSLSWQTGAEAFF.

The rearrangement joins TRBV19 to TRBJ2-4; D unclear. The CDR3 is 14 amino acids. Deletions cut 5 bases from V and 2 bases from J, with 10 bases between. Germline assignment: CDR1 LNHDA and CDR2 SQIVND (reference sequence). The CDR3 loop is CASSPKQPKNIQYF. The CDR3 DNA reads as TGTGCCAGTAGTCCAAAACAGCCCAAAAACATTCAGTACTTC.

The chain couples TRBV5-1 to TRBJ2-6; no clear D. Germline V gene data show CDR1 as SGHRS and CDR2 as YFSETQ. Trimming stripped 1 base from V and 0 bases from J, with 8 bases between. The CDR3 length is 16 residues. The DNA for the CDR3 is TGCGCCAGCAGCTTGAACGGAGACTCTGGGGCCAACGTCCTGACTTTC. Protein product: CASSLNGDSGANVLTF.

The chain joins TRBV6-5 to TRBJ1-1; TRBD1 aligns across 7 bases. CDR1 and CDR2 (germline): MNHEY, SVGAGI. V shed 2 bases and J 3 bases; nucleotides not matched to a gene: 6. CDR3 length: 15 residues. In DNA, the CDR3 is TGTGCCAGCAGTTACGAAACAGGGGTGTACACTGAAGCTTTCTTT. Protein: CASSYETGVYTEAFF.

Comments on this clone: One junction end disagrees with the germline gene, perhaps due to a read error. The chain is built from TRBV6-1 and TRBJ2-7; 9 nucleotides match TRBD2. CDR1 and CDR2 from the germline V gene are MNHNS and SASEGT. The CDR3 consists of 11 residues. Here the CDR3 reads CASSEPAGGFF. CDR3 in DNA: TGTGCCAGCAGTGAACCAGCGGGGGGCTTCTTC.

The sample holds one count of this clone. This chain connects TRBV11-2 to TRBJ2-1, with 12 nucleotides matching TRBD1. The V and J ends lost 6 bases and 9 bases, in that order; junction bases with no gene match: 12. Germline CDR1 reads SGHAT; CDR2 reads FQNNGV. The CDR3 sequence is 16 residues long. The CDR3 reads CASSASPGQGAREQFF. CDR3 DNA sequence: TGTGCCAGCAGTGCTAGCCCGGGACAGGGGGCCCGTGAGCAGTTCTTC.

In this sample, this clone turned up once. V and J are TRBV9 and TRBJ1-1; TRBD1 matches at 8 bases. With V trimmed by 0 bases and J by 4 bases, 5 bases remained unmatched. Germline V gives CDR1 SGDLS, CDR2 YYNGEE. The CDR3 is 15 residues long. CDR3 loop: CASSVVRTGGTEAFF. The DNA for the CDR3 is TGTGCCAGCAGCGTAGTTCGTACAGGGGGCACTGAAGCTTTCTTT.

The genes are TRBV24-1 and TRBJ2-3; tentatively, D is TRBD1 (5 bases). Per the germline V gene, CDR1 is KGHDR and CDR2 is SFDVKD. The CDR3 extends over 14 amino acids. The V gene lost 6 bases and the J gene lost 4 bases, with 13 bases spanning the gap. The CDR3 coding sequence is TGTGCCACCAGTAGCGACAGAGGATCAGATACGCAGTATTTT. It yields the protein CATSSDRGSDTQYF.

The V gene is TRBV29-1, the J gene TRBJ2-7, with D possibly TRBD1 on 6 matching bases. This CDR3 comprises 12 residues. Germline CDR1 and CDR2: SQVTM and ANQGSEA. V was clipped by 4 bases and J by 5 bases, with 12 bases between them. Here the CDR3 DNA reads TGCAGCGTTGTGCACAGGGACCACGAGCAGTACTTC. This gives the protein CSVVHRDHEQYF.

The chain couples TRBV2 to TRBJ1-2, with D possibly matching TRBD1 (5 bases). This CDR3 has 19 residues. Deletions cut 8 bases from V and 8 bases from J, with 36 bases between. Germline CDR1 and CDR2: SNHLY and FYNNEI. Here the CDR3 DNA reads TGTGCCAGCTTCAGGGAAAGCTGGTTCGGAGGGAAAACTACGGGGGGCTACACCTTC. Translation gives CASFRESWFGGKTTGGYTF. The full variable domain, completed using reference TRBV2 and TRBJ1-2, is EPEVTQTPSHQVTQMGQEVILRCVPISNHLYFYWYRQILGQKVEFLVSFYNNEISEKSEIFDDQFSVERPDGSNFTLKIRSTKLEDSAMYFCASFRESWFGGKTTGGYTFGSGTRLTVV.

The CDR3 bases are TGTGCCTGGAGTCGCGGAGGGAGCACTGAAGCTTTCTTT. This sequence encodes CAWSRGGSTEAFF. The V gene is TRBV30, the J gene TRBJ1-1; D gene uncertain. Deletions cut 2 bases from V and 4 bases from J, with 11 bases between. The germline CDR1 and CDR2 sequences are GTSNPN and SVGIG (reference sequence). The CDR3 contains 13 residues.

This clone was seen only a few times. V and J are TRBV9 and TRBJ1-6; tentative D call: TRBD1 (6 bases). V was trimmed by 3 bases and J by 8 bases, leaving 15 bases between them. Germline V lookup: CDR1 SGDLS, CDR2 YYNGEE. This CDR3 region has 15 residues. CDR3 in DNA: TGTGCCAGCAGCGCCGGGTTAGGGACACATTCACCCCTCCACTTT. Translation gives CASSAGLGTHSPLHF.

The V and J genes are TRBV27 and TRBJ2-5, with a tentative D call TRBD2 (6 bases). The V gene's germline CDR1 is MNHEY and CDR2 SMNVEV (reference sequence). The CDR3 has 14 residues. V was clipped by 3 bases and J by 1 base, with 9 bases between them. Written as DNA, the CDR3 is TGTGCCAGCAGTTTTTGGGGAGGCCAAGAGACCCAGTACTTC. Protein: CASSFWGGQETQYF.